Below are 18 T cell receptor beta chains sequenced from a single sample in a study of blood T cell repertoires in COVID-19. TCRdb keeps only in-frame clones here, not all; method: immunoSEQ multiplex PCR. The table lists over 250,000 clones, more than 70% of them singletons. The sample taken for sequencing was peripheral blood. The receptors were sampled from a woman aged 40 to 55 who had recovered from COVID-19.

The V call is TRBV19, the J call TRBJ1-5, with TRBD1 matching over 8 bases. The CDR3 sequence is 16 residues long. Germline-derived CDR1 and CDR2 are LNHDA and SQIVND (reference sequence). J lost 4 bases, V lost 6 bases, and 11 bases had no gene match. The chain's CDR3 is CASREWTGSVNQPQHF. The DNA for the CDR3 is TGTGCCAGTAGGGAGTGGACAGGGTCGGTGAATCAGCCCCAGCATTTT.

V and J are TRBV18 and TRBJ1-6; no definite D call. The V end lost 2 bases, the J end lost 7 bases, and 9 bases lay between the germline ends. CDR3 length equals 14 residues. Germline values: CDR1 KGHSH, CDR2 LQKENI. CDR3: CASSPLRENSPLHF. In DNA form, the CDR3 reads TGTGCCAGCTCACCATTGCGGGAAAATTCACCCCTCCACTTT.

This clone was seen more than once but under ten times. The chain employs TRBV19 and TRBJ2-1; TRBD1 matches 12 bases. CDR1 and CDR2 from the germline V gene are LNHDA and SQIVND (reference sequence). V was clipped by 6 bases and J by 2 bases; unmatched bases: 20. The CDR3 is made up of 21 amino acids. The CDR3 sequence is CASSLRGQGAGGIPAYNEQFF. The CDR3 DNA reads TGTGCCAGTAGCCTACGGGGACAGGGGGCGGGAGGGATTCCAGCCTACAATGAGCAGTTCTTC.

This clone was seen a single time. This chain uses TRBV30 with TRBJ1-2, with D maybe TRBD1 (5 bases). V dropped 4 bases and J dropped 8 bases, with 20 bases sitting between them. The CDR3 is 14 residues long. Germline loops: CDR1 GTSNPN, CDR2 SVGIG (reference sequence). CDR3 nucleotide sequence: TGTGCCTGGAATGCCGCAGGGCCGGCGGGAGGCTACACCTTC. Translating gives CAWNAAGPAGGYTF.

V gene TRBV29-1 combines with J gene TRBJ1-5, with 7 bases lining up with TRBD1. The CDR3 length is 15 residues. Germline CDR1 SQVTM, CDR2 ANQGSEA. The trim removed 3 bases at V and 4 bases at J, leaving 9 bases unmatched. The CDR3 reads CSVDTAGGRNQPQHF. The CDR3 DNA reads as TGCAGCGTTGATACCGCAGGGGGACGGAATCAGCCCCAGCATTTT.

In nucleotides, the CDR3 is TGCGCCAGCAGCCAAGTCCTGCGGGGCAACACAGATACGCAGTATTTT. Protein product: CASSQVLRGNTDTQYF. V and J are TRBV4-1 and TRBJ2-3, with D tentatively TRBD2 (6 bases). The CDR3 is 16 residues long. Germline-derived CDR1 and CDR2 are MGHRA and YSYEKL. Trimming took 1 base from V and 2 from J, leaving 13 bases between them.

The chain recombines TRBV6-5 with TRBJ1-4; TRBD1 matches at 9 bases. V lost 8 bases and J lost 5; bases outside the gene matches: 9. CDR3 size: 15 residues. The germline V gene has CDR1 MNHEY and CDR2 SVGAGI. The CDR3 loop is CASSMGDRANEKLFF. As DNA, the CDR3 is TGTGCCAGCTCGATGGGGGACAGGGCCAATGAAAAACTGTTTTTT.

The V gene is TRBV7-9, the J gene TRBJ2-2, with TRBD2 matching over 7 bases. The CDR3 is made up of 17 amino acids. The ends lost 3 bases at V and 0 bases at J; junction bases unmatched: 7. Germline lookup yields CDR1 SEHNR and CDR2 FQNEAQ (reference sequence). The CDR3 reads CASSFPAGRTNTGELFF. The CDR3 nucleotides read TGTGCCAGCAGCTTCCCCGCCGGGAGGACGAACACCGGGGAGCTGTTTTTT.

V is TRBV7-2 and J is TRBJ2-5; 7 bases line up with TRBD2. Germline V CDR1 and CDR2: SGHTA, FQGNSA. With 0 bases clipped from V and 4 bases from J, the junction kept 11 bases outside the gene matches. This CDR3 contains 17 residues. CDR3 sequence reads: CASSLAGLAEVGETQYF. The DNA for the CDR3 is TGTGCCAGCAGCTTAGCGGGGCTAGCGGAGGTGGGAGAGACCCAGTACTTC. Full variable domain (remainder filled in from reference TRBV7-2 and TRBJ2-5): GAGVSQSPSNKVTEKGKDVELRCDPISGHTALYWYRQSLGQGLEFLIYFQGNSAPDKSGLPSDRFSAERTGGSVSTLTIQRTQQEDSAVYLCASSLAGLAEVGETQYFGPGTRLLVL.

This CDR3 reads CASSPPVPKPNNEQFF. The CDR3, as DNA: TGTGCCAGCTCACCACCGGTCCCAAAGCCCAACAATGAGCAGTTCTTC. The chain employs TRBV18 and TRBJ2-1; the D is unclear. Germline CDR1 reads KGHSH; CDR2 reads LQKENI. The CDR3 runs to 16 residues. Between the trimmed V and J ends, which lost 0 bases and 5 bases, there was a span of 14 bases.

This sequence joins TRBV18 and TRBJ1-4, with TRBD1 matching over 7 bases. This CDR3 spans 14 amino acids. Germline CDR1 and CDR2: KGHSH and LQKENI. V was clipped by 6 bases and J by 4 bases; unmatched bases: 5. The CDR3 DNA is TGTGCCAGCTCCGCGGACAGGAATAATGAAAAACTGTTTTTT. Translation: CASSADRNNEKLFF.

Only a few counts were recorded for this clone. The rearrangement links TRBV9 to TRBJ2-1; TRBD1 matches at 8 bases. After removal of 0 bases from V and 11 bases from J, the junction contained 13 bases not matched to a gene. CDR3 length: 16 amino acids. Germline V CDR1 and CDR2: SGDLS, YYNGEE. For the CDR3, the DNA is TGTGCCAGCAGCGTAGGGGGGCAGGGGGCGACTAGTCAGCAGTTCTTC. Translated, it gives CASSVGGQGATSQQFF.

The chain is built from TRBV9 and TRBJ2-7, with TRBD2 identical over 8 bases. The V and J ends lost 10 bases and 6 bases, in that order; junction bases with no gene match: 12. CDR1 and CDR2 from the germline V gene are SGDLS and YYNGEE. The CDR3 runs 13 residues. The DNA of the CDR3 is TGTGCCGTCGCGGGGGGAGGTCTGGCCGAGCAGTACGTC. It is translated as CAVAGGGLAEQYV.

This chain links TRBV30 with TRBJ1-2, with TRBD1 as a possible D gene (6 bases). V lost 8 bases and J lost 8, with 18 bases in between. Germline values: CDR1 GTSNPN, CDR2 SVGIG (reference sequence). The CDR3 runs 12 residues. CDR3 residues: CAGGRRARGYTF. DNA for the CDR3: TGTGCCGGGGGGCGGCGGGCGCGGGGCTACACCTTC.

The rearrangement links TRBV2 to TRBJ2-7, with no clear D. In germline, CDR1 is SNHLY, CDR2 FYNNEI. V was trimmed by 4 bases and J by 3 bases, leaving 7 bases between them. CDR3 length: 12 amino acids. The CDR3 nucleotides read TGTGCCAGCAGTGGTCCCGGCTACGAGCAGTACTTC. Amino acids: CASSGPGYEQYF.

The chain is built from TRBV18 and TRBJ2-2; D might be TRBD1 (6 bases). In germline, CDR1 is KGHSH, CDR2 LQKENI. This CDR3 is built from 15 residues. Trimming cost V 4 bases and J 0 bases, with 9 bases left between them. This CDR3 reads CASSLGTPNTGELFF. The CDR3 bases are TGTGCCAGCTCACTCGGGACACCGAACACCGGGGAGCTGTTTTTT.

The CDR3: CASSRAGGITEAFF. The CDR3 DNA sequence: TGCGCCAGCAGCCGCGCTGGGGGGATCACTGAAGCTTTCTTT. The chain joins TRBV4-3 to TRBJ1-1; tentative D call: TRBD1 (5 bases). The V and J ends lost 4 bases and 4 bases respectively, with 13 bases between them. Germline CDR1 is LGHNA and CDR2 is YSLEER. CDR3 size: 14 residues.

The CDR3 is CADRGAVDYGYTF. In DNA form, the CDR3 reads TGTGCCGACAGGGGGGCTGTGGACTATGGCTACACCTTC. This chain uses TRBV12-3 or TRBV12-4 with TRBJ1-2, with 9 bases aligning to TRBD1. The CDR3 loop spans 13 amino acids. Trimming cost V 11 bases and J 3 bases; bases outside gene matches: 7.